Below, 17 T cell receptor beta chains from the same sample are listed, as sequenced in a study of T cell responses to AZD1222 COVID-19 vaccine. Some clones are missing from TCRdb's copy, which holds only in-frame ones; the method was immunoSEQ multiplex PCR. Among about 100,000 clones, around 90% were seen once, and the ten largest hold about 20%. The source material was peripheral blood, sampled on day 0 of AZD1222 vaccination. Receptors originate from an adult in good health.

The chain carries TRBV7-9 and TRBJ2-1; D may correspond to TRBD1 or TRBD2 (6 bases each). Germline CDR1 reads SEHNR; CDR2 reads FQNEAQ (reference sequence). There are 17 residues in the CDR3. V was clipped by 6 bases and J by 0 bases, with 18 bases between them. CDR3 coding DNA: TGTGCCAGCAGTCTAGTGGGGGCGGGGAGCTCCTACAATGAGCAGTTCTTC. Its protein is CASSLVGAGSSYNEQFF. The full variable domain, in which reference TRBV7-9 and TRBJ2-1 provide the parts outside the CDR3, is DTGVSQNPRHKITKRGQNVTFRCDPISEHNRLYWYRQTLGQGPEFLTYFQNEAQLEKSRLLSDRFSAERPKGSFSTLEIQRTEQGDSAMYLCASSLVGAGSSYNEQFFGPGTRLTVL.

The chain combines TRBV27 with TRBJ1-1; D is uncertain. This CDR3 spans 13 amino acids. V was shortened by 6 bases and J by 3 bases, with 11 bases between the two germline ends. Germline CDR1 reads MNHEY; CDR2 reads SMNVEV (reference sequence). The CDR3, as DNA: TGTGCCAGCAGGCAAGATCTATACACTGAAGCTTTCTTT. This encodes CASRQDLYTEAFF.

CDR3 sequence: CASSPQERRGTEAFF. The CDR3 DNA reads TGTGCCAGCTCACCTCAGGAAAGGAGGGGGACTGAAGCTTTCTTT. V and J are TRBV18 and TRBJ1-1; TRBD1 might be the D (6 bases). V dropped 3 bases and J dropped 5 bases, with 16 bases sitting between them. The CDR3 runs to 15 residues. In germline, CDR1 is KGHSH, CDR2 LQKENI.

The chain uses TRBV19 and TRBJ2-1, with TRBD1 matching over 8 bases. The germline CDR1 and CDR2 sequences are LNHDA and SQIVND (reference sequence). This CDR3 has 16 amino acids. V dropped 7 bases and J dropped 4; count of bases not matched to a gene: 12. The CDR3 reads CASTLRQGKGYNEQFF. In DNA form, the CDR3 reads TGTGCCAGTACCCTTCGACAGGGGAAGGGATACAATGAGCAGTTCTTC.

This clone has a single count. The chain is built from TRBV29-1 and TRBJ1-1; no clear D gene. Looked up from germline, CDR1 is SQVTM and CDR2 is ANQGSEA. Trimming took 2 bases from V and 0 from J, leaving 13 bases between them. The CDR3 is 15 amino acids. The CDR3 spells CSVELHVWMNTEAFF. The DNA of the CDR3 is TGCAGCGTTGAATTGCATGTGTGGATGAACACTGAAGCTTTCTTT. The whole variable domain, filled in from reference TRBV29-1 and TRBJ1-1, reads SAVISQKPSRDICQRGTSLTIQCQVDSQVTMMFWYRQQPGQSLTLIATANQGSEATYESGFVIDKFPISRPNLTFSTLTVSNMSPEDSSIYLCSVELHVWMNTEAFFGQGTRLTVV.

The J gene is TRBJ2-5, the V gene TRBV6-2 or TRBV6-3, with a weak D call TRBD1 (5 bases). Germline V gene data show CDR1 as MNHEY and CDR2 as SVGEGT. The CDR3 is 15 amino acids. Trimming pared 2 bases from V and 1 base from J, leaving 11 bases between. CDR3 sequence (DNA): TGTGCCAGCAGTTACGGGGCGCTGCTCCAAGAGACCCAGTACTTC. Amino acids: CASSYGALLQETQYF.

The chain couples TRBV6-6 to TRBJ2-3, with D uncertain. The V and J ends lost 4 bases and 6 bases respectively, with 20 bases between them. Germline values: CDR1 MNHNY, CDR2 SVGAGI (reference sequence). The CDR3 contains 16 residues. CDR3 in amino acids: CASSSSGTPPRDTQYF. The CDR3 bases are TGTGCCAGCAGTTCCTCCGGAACCCCCCCTAGGGATACGCAGTATTTT.

This chain links TRBV3-1 (or the pseudogene TRBV3-2) with TRBJ2-5, with 10 bases fitting TRBD2. The CDR3 totals 19 residues. Germline V gene lookup returns CDR1 LGHDT and CDR2 YNNKEL (reference sequence). With V trimmed by 4 bases and J by 5 bases, 19 bases remained unmatched. The CDR3 reads CASSLDVSGGFLHRETQYF. The CDR3 DNA sequence: TGTGCCAGCAGCCTTGATGTTAGCGGGGGGTTTCTACACAGGGAGACCCAGTACTTC.

The chain carries TRBV13 and TRBJ2-3; TRBD2 matches at 12 bases. J was trimmed by 3 bases and V by 2 bases; bases with no gene match: 3. The CDR3 has 16 residues. Germline-derived CDR1 and CDR2 are PRHDT and FYEKMQ (reference sequence). CDR3 amino acids: CASSLPTSGRTDTQYF. The CDR3 DNA follows: TGTGCCAGCAGCTTACCCACTAGCGGGAGGACAGATACGCAGTATTTT.

The chain has TRBV6-5 and TRBJ1-1, with D unclear. CDR1 and CDR2 from the germline V gene are MNHEY and SVGAGI. V was pared by 0 bases and J by 0 bases, with 11 bases between. The CDR3 sequence is 16 residues long. The DNA of the CDR3 is TGTGCCAGCAGTTACTCACCAGATGTGGTGAACACTGAAGCTTTCTTT. This encodes CASSYSPDVVNTEAFF.

The rearrangement links TRBV15 to TRBJ1-2; D is undetermined. The V end was cut by 1 base, the J end by 6 bases, with 21 bases between. Germline V CDR1 and CDR2: LNHNV, YYDKDF (reference sequence). The CDR3 runs to 17 residues. In DNA, the CDR3 is TGTGCCACCAGCAGAGGCAGCGGTGCATGGCAGCGAGATGGCTACACCTTC. Its protein is CATSRGSGAWQRDGYTF.

The V and J genes are TRBV7-6 and TRBJ2-1, with 8 nucleotides matching TRBD2. The CDR3 is 16 amino acids. Germline CDR1 reads SGHVS; CDR2 reads FNYEAQ. J lost 8 bases, V lost 0 bases, and 9 bases had no gene match. The CDR3: CASSLAFAGGAHEQFF. CDR3 bases: TGTGCCAGCAGCTTAGCCTTCGCGGGGGGAGCCCATGAGCAGTTCTTC.

The rearrangement uses TRBV9 and TRBJ1-1, with 9 bases fitting TRBD1. Trimming at V came to 5 bases and at J to 4 bases, leaving 6 bases not matched to a gene. In germline, CDR1 is SGDLS, CDR2 YYNGEE. This CDR3 is 14 amino acids long. In DNA, the CDR3 is TGTGCCAGCAGGGGACAGGGCAGGGGCACTGAAGCTTTCTTT. Amino acid sequence: CASRGQGRGTEAFF.

This chain uses TRBV29-1 with TRBJ1-2; 7 positions match TRBD1. The germline V gene has CDR1 SQVTM and CDR2 ANQGSEA. V shed 7 bases and J 6 bases; nucleotides not matched to a gene: 5. CDR3 length: 11 amino acids. The CDR3 here is CSAETGHGYTF. Written as DNA, the CDR3 is TGCAGCGCAGAGACAGGGCATGGCTACACCTTC.

The rearrangement links TRBV7-2 to TRBJ2-2; TRBD1 agrees at 9 bases. Germline CDR1 is SGHTA and CDR2 is FQGNSA. The trim removed 3 bases at V and 7 bases at J, leaving 6 bases unmatched. This CDR3 is built from 15 residues. The CDR3 DNA sequence: TGTGCCAGCAGCTTGGTCGGACAGGGGATCGGGGAGCTGTTTTTT. This gives the protein CASSLVGQGIGELFF.

The CDR3: CASSPLSGELYNEQFF. The CDR3 DNA reads TGTGCCAGCTCACCACTCTCAGGCGAACTCTACAATGAGCAGTTCTTC. This chain uses TRBV18 with TRBJ2-1; D gene unclear. Germline V gene lookup returns CDR1 KGHSH and CDR2 LQKENI. V lost 1 base and J 3 bases, leaving 13 bases between the germline ends. The CDR3 length is 16 residues.

The rearrangement joins TRBV29-1 to TRBJ2-7; 9 bases match TRBD2. Germline V gene data show CDR1 as SQVTM and CDR2 as ANQGSEA. Trimming at V came to 7 bases and at J to 0 bases, leaving 4 bases not matched to a gene. The CDR3 spans 13 residues. The CDR3 here is CSAERGDSYEQYF. The CDR3 bases are TGCAGCGCAGAGCGGGGGGACTCCTACGAGCAGTACTTC.